The clone carrying this TCR beta chain was detected ten times or more. The data belong to a study of T cell repertoires in cytomegalovirus infection. Study overall: Public TCR beta signatures marked donors with CMV infection and the matching HLA.

Each CDR3 protein gets one entry after TCRdb re-called the reads with MiXCR. The sample has 500,000 or so distinct CDR3 sequences; about 17% are singletons. The CDR3 consists of 13 residues. The germline V and J ends were trimmed by 4 bases and 3 bases, with 9 bases remaining between them. Germline V gene sequence: CDR1 SEHNR, CDR2 FQNEAQ (reference sequence). The sequencing input was CD8+ T cells from PBMCs. This TCR was recovered from a human donor in good health (CMV status not recorded). Some clones in this sample may be carry-over from other donors' samples. This chain connects TRBV7-9 to TRBJ1-1; D perhaps matches TRBD1 (5 bases). CDR3 coding DNA: TGTGCCAGCAGCTGGGGCGTGGACACTGAAGCTTTCTTT. Protein product: CASSWGVDTEAFF.